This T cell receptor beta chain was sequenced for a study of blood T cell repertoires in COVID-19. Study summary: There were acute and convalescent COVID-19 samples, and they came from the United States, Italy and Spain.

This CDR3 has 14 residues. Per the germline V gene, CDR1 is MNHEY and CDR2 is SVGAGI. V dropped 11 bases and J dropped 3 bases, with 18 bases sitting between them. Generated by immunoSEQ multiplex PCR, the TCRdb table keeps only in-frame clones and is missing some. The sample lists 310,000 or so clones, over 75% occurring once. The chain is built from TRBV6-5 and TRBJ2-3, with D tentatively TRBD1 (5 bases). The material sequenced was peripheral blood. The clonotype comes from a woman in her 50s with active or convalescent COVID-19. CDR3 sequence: CAASQVRETDTQYF. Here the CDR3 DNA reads TGTGCCGCCTCCCAGGTCAGGGAAACAGATACGCAGTATTTT.